The sequence of this TCR beta chain was determined in a study of blood T cell repertoires in COVID-19. Study-level background: The study drew acute and convalescent COVID-19 samples from the United States, Italy and Spain. T cells, B-cell-depleted T cells, or PBMCs supplied cDNA or gDNA.

In the original processing: Reference gene primer amplification yielded estimated nucleated cell counts. Measured with immunoSEQ multiplex PCR; TCRdb has only the in-frame clones, and not every one. V and J calls and clone size are given by that table; D and trimming were obtained from the DNA. The table includes tens of thousands of clones, less than 80% detected once. Germline loops: CDR1 MNHEY, CDR2 SMNVEV (reference sequence). V lost 4 bases, J lost 5 bases, and 11 bases lay in between. CDR3 length: 13 residues. Sequenced input: peripheral blood. This TCR was sampled from a man in his sixties with active or convalescent COVID-19. This chain links TRBV27 with TRBJ1-2; D remains ambiguous. The CDR3 DNA reads TGTGCCAGCAGTTCCCCGCCCCTATATGGCTACACCTTC. Encoded protein: CASSSPPLYGYTF.